This is a list of T cell receptor beta chains from one sample in a study of shared clonotypes between healthy human individuals. Sequenced by immunoSEQ multiplex PCR; TCRdb stores in-frame clones only, minus some. The sample consists of approximately 2,000,000 clones, roughly 92% of them appearing once. The specimen sequenced was naive CD4+ T cells from PBMCs. The receptors derive from a man younger than 30 in good health. Some clones in this sample may be carry-over from other donors' samples. CDR3s include the opening cysteine and the closing phenylalanine or tryptophan. The D gene is left open where the match is weak. Clone size, where shown, is once, few, many, or a class for clones that have expanded.

TRBJ2-7,TRBV9,TRBD2,.,CASSSSGGSWEQYF,TGTGCCAGCAGTAGTTCCGGGGGGTCCTGGGAGCAGTACTTC
TRBJ1-6,TRBV5-4,.,.,CASSWAGTGSPLHF,TGTGCCAGCAGCTGGGCAGGGACGGGGTCACCCCTCCACTTT
TRBJ2-1,TRBV7-2,.,.,CASSLATAWSEYEQFF,TGTGCCAGCAGCTTAGCCACAGCATGGTCGGAATATGAGCAGTTCTTC
TRBJ1-2,TRBV7-8,.,.,CASSLGRADYGYTF,TGTGCCAGCAGCTTAGGCAGGGCAGACTATGGCTACACCTTC
TRBJ1-2,TRBV28,TRBD1,.,CASSRQGAYGYTF,TGTGCCAGCAGTCGTCAGGGGGCCTATGGCTACACCTTC
TRBJ1-1,TRBV4-1,.,.,CASSQALAGVQGPNTEAFF,TGCGCCAGCAGCCAAGCGCTAGCGGGGGTACAGGGCCCGAACACTGAAGCTTTCTTT
TRBJ2-3,TRBV4-1,.,.,CASSQPEASARKFTQYF,TGCGCCAGCAGCCAACCGGAGGCTAGCGCGAGAAAATTTACGCAGTATTTT
TRBJ2-1,TRBV30,.,.,CAWRSYGTSNEQFF,TGTGCCTGGAGGTCTTACGGGACTTCGAATGAGCAGTTCTTC
TRBJ1-5,TRBV15,TRBD1,.,CATSRGGRDREQPQHF,TGTGCCACCAGCAGAGGTGGGAGGGACAGGGAGCAGCCCCAGCATTTT
TRBJ2-1,TRBV2,TRBD2,.,CASRPLAGVYSEQFF,TGTGCCAGCAGGCCACTAGCGGGAGTCTACAGTGAGCAGTTCTTC
TRBJ1-2,TRBV5-1,.,.,CASSLAGGGPGGYTF,TGCGCCAGCAGCTTGGCTGGCGGGGGGCCAGGGGGCTACACCTTC
TRBJ2-1,TRBV28,.,once,CASRTQDPRSYNEQFF,TGTGCCAGCAGGACACAGGACCCCAGGTCCTACAATGAGCAGTTCTTC
TRBJ2-3,TRBV28,TRBD2,.,CASSLPGGRRADTQYF,TGTGCCAGCAGTTTACCCGGCGGGAGGAGGGCAGATACGCAGTATTTT
TRBJ2-7,TRBV18,TRBD2,.,CASSPSILGLAGGPYEQYF,TGTGCCAGCTCACCATCGATCTTGGGACTAGCGGGAGGGCCTTACGAGCAGTACTTC
TRBJ2-7,TRBV12-2,.,.,CASRRPGLAHEQYF,TGTGCAAGTCGCCGACCGGGACTAGCTCACGAGCAGTACTTC
TRBJ2-5,TRBV7-6,TRBD2,.,CASSLTSGGETQYF,TGTGCCAGCAGCCTAACGTCGGGGGGAGAGACCCAGTACTTC
TRBJ2-2,TRBV5-6,.,.,CASSRYRDGELFF,TGTGCCAGCAGCCGATACCGTGACGGGGAGCTGTTTTTT
TRBJ2-1,TRBV18,TRBD2,.,CASSPPGSGRAYNEQFF,TGTGCCAGCTCACCTCCGGGGAGCGGGAGGGCCTACAATGAGCAGTTCTTC
TRBJ1-3,TRBV5-1,.,.,CASSLQGPMNSGNTIYF,TGCGCCAGCAGCTTGCAAGGGCCTATGAACTCTGGAAACACCATATATTTT
TRBJ1-3,TRBV25-1,.,.,CASRPGEGYGNTIYF,TGTGCCAGCCGCCCTGGTGAGGGCTATGGAAACACCATATATTTT
TRBJ1-2,TRBV9,.,.,CASSVADRAYGYTF,TGTGCCAGCAGCGTAGCAGACCGGGCCTATGGCTACACCTTC
TRBJ1-1,TRBV14,TRBD1,.,CASSRGQGWNTEAFF,TGTGCCAGCAGCCGAGGACAGGGGTGGAACACTGAAGCTTTCTTT
TRBJ2-7,TRBV11-2,.,.,CASSLDRAPFYEQYF,TGTGCCAGCAGCTTAGACAGGGCCCCTTTCTACGAGCAGTACTTC
TRBJ2-1,TRBV11-2,.,.,CASSSPTRESNEQFF,TGTGCCAGCAGCTCCCCGACCCGGGAGTCCAATGAGCAGTTCTTC
TRBJ2-3,TRBV5-1,.,few,CASSLALAGVGTDTQYF,TGCGCCAGCAGCTTAGCTTTGGCAGGCGTGGGCACAGATACGCAGTATTTT
TRBJ2-1,TRBV4-3,TRBD2,.,CASSQGAGAYNEQFF,TGCGCCAGCAGCCAAGGAGCGGGGGCCTACAATGAGCAGTTCTTC
TRBJ2-5,TRBV7-9,.,once,CASSFTQGGPRETQYF,TGTGCCAGCAGCTTTACTCAGGGGGGTCCAAGAGAGACCCAGTACTTC
TRBJ1-1,TRBV11-2,.,.,CASRNQPGEGVNTEAFF,TGTGCCAGCAGGAATCAGCCTGGGGAGGGTGTGAACACTGAAGCTTTCTTT
TRBJ2-5,TRBV5-1,.,.,CASSLITVQETQYF,TGCGCCAGCAGCTTGATCACAGTTCAAGAGACCCAGTACTTC
TRBJ2-5,TRBV9,.,.,CASSVVGRTQETQYF,TGTGCCAGCAGCGTAGTAGGACGGACCCAAGAGACCCAGTACTTC
TRBJ2-1,TRBV4-3,TRBD2,once,CASSRTSGTLYNEQFF,TGCGCCAGCAGCCGGACTAGCGGGACACTATACAATGAGCAGTTCTTC
TRBJ1-1,TRBV7-3,.,few,CASSLTGRNTEAFF,TGTGCCAGCAGCTTAACGGGAAGGAACACTGAAGCTTTCTTT
TRBJ2-7,TRBV5-5,.,.,CASSLTLAYASYEQYF,TGTGCCAGCAGCTTAACCCTAGCGTATGCGTCCTACGAGCAGTACTTC
TRBJ2-1,TRBV5-5,.,.,CASMLSPGPYNEQFF,TGTGCCAGCATGTTATCGCCGGGCCCCTACAATGAGCAGTTCTTC
TRBJ2-5,TRBV9,TRBD1,.,CASSVDRGAGETQYF,TGTGCCAGCAGCGTGGACAGGGGGGCCGGGGAGACCCAGTACTTC
TRBJ1-1,TRBV6-5,.,.,CASSPHGGTEAFF,TGTGCCAGCAGTCCCCATGGCGGGACTGAAGCTTTCTTT